Each of the 22 T cell receptor beta chains below was sequenced from the same sample in a study of T cell changes during pregnancy in multiple sclerosis. Sequencing used immunoSEQ multiplex PCR; TCRdb keeps in-frame clones, though not all of them. The sample consists of more than 65,000 clones, roughly nine tenths of them appearing once. This specimen was peripheral blood, taken before pregnancy. The source of these receptors is a female donor with multiple sclerosis, enrolled in a pregnancy study.

The chain recombines TRBV18 with TRBJ1-3, with D tentatively TRBD1 (6 bases). CDR1 is KGHSH, CDR2 LQKENI, per germline. Deletions cut 3 bases from V and 0 bases from J, with 21 bases between. The CDR3 consists of 19 residues. The CDR3 sequence is CASSPAGTRASFSGNTIYF. The CDR3 DNA follows: TGTGCCAGCTCACCCGCCGGGACAAGGGCCTCATTCTCTGGAAACACCATATATTTT.

V and J are TRBV29-1 and TRBJ1-2; TRBD1 matches at 11 bases. The CDR3 length is 14 residues. Germline CDR1 is SQVTM and CDR2 is ANQGSEA. V shed 6 bases and J 7 bases; nucleotides not matched to a gene: 10. For the CDR3, the DNA is TGCAGCGTCCCAATTTCCGGGACAGGGGGTGGCTACACCTTC. Residues: CSVPISGTGGGYTF.

The rearrangement links TRBV7-6 to TRBJ2-6; no clear D. CDR3 length: 15 amino acids. CDR1 is SGHVS and CDR2 is FNYEAQ in the germline V gene. V was pared by 5 bases and J by 0 bases, with 8 bases between. In nucleotides, the CDR3 is TGTGCCAGCAGCCTCTCGAGCTCTGGGGCCAACGTCCTGACTTTC. Translated, it gives CASSLSSSGANVLTF.

The V and J genes are TRBV11-2 and TRBJ2-2; D not resolved. V was clipped by 1 base and J by 6 bases, with 12 bases between them. The germline V gene has CDR1 SGHAT and CDR2 FQNNGV. The CDR3 is 15 amino acids. In nucleotides, the CDR3 is TGTGCCAGCAGCTTAGCGGGTCTACCTCCCGGGGAGCTGTTTTTT. Protein product: CASSLAGLPPGELFF.

The chain carries TRBV7-9 and TRBJ2-3; 8 bases agree with TRBD2. The germline CDR1 and CDR2 sequences are SEHNR and FQNEAQ (reference sequence). Trimming took 3 bases from V and 4 from J; bases not matched to a gene: 6. This CDR3 contains 15 residues. As DNA, the CDR3 is TGTGCCAGCAGCTTTCGGGGACTAGGGGCAGATACGCAGTATTTT. As protein: CASSFRGLGADTQYF. Variable domain in full (rest from reference TRBV7-9 and TRBJ2-3): DTGVSQNPRHKITKRGQNVTFRCDPISEHNRLYWYRQTLGQGPEFLTYFQNEAQLEKSRLLSDRFSAERPKGSFSTLEIQRTEQGDSAMYLCASSFRGLGADTQYFGPGTRLTVL.

This clone appeared a few times. V and J are TRBV9 and TRBJ1-1; TRBD1 matches at 8 bases. CDR1 and CDR2 (germline): SGDLS, YYNGEE. Losses at the gene ends were 0 bases for V and 7 bases for J; bases not matched to a gene: 5. The CDR3 sequence is 14 residues long. CDR3 DNA: TGTGCCAGCAGCGTAGGGGCAGGGACAGGTGAAGCTTTCTTT. Protein sequence: CASSVGAGTGEAFF. Variable domain in full (rest from reference TRBV9 and TRBJ1-1): DSGVTQTPKHLITATGQRVTLRCSPRSGDLSVYWYQQSLDQGLQFLIQYYNGEERAKGNILERFSAQQFPDLHSELNLSSLELGDSALYFCASSVGAGTGEAFFGQGTRLTVV.

The chain joins TRBV2 to TRBJ2-5; 9 bases agree with TRBD2. The V gene end was trimmed by 7 bases and the J gene end by 2 bases; junction bases not matched to a gene: 11. The CDR3 spans 16 residues. Germline V gene sequence: CDR1 SNHLY, CDR2 FYNNEI. This chain's CDR3 is CASKRFRLAEQETQYF. The CDR3 bases are TGTGCCAGCAAGCGCTTTCGACTAGCGGAGCAAGAGACCCAGTACTTC.

V gene TRBV5-4 combines with J gene TRBJ2-7; TRBD1 matches 9 bases. With V trimmed by 4 bases and J by 1 base, 3 bases remained unmatched. The CDR3 loop spans 14 amino acids. The germline CDR1 and CDR2 sequences are SGHNT and YYREEE (reference sequence). The CDR3 sequence is CASSRDRESYEQYF. CDR3 nucleotide sequence: TGTGCCAGCAGCCGGGACAGGGAATCCTACGAGCAGTACTTC.

The chain recombines TRBV29-1 with TRBJ1-2, with 8 bases lining up with TRBD1. Germline V CDR1 and CDR2: SQVTM, ANQGSEA. This CDR3 contains 14 residues. The J segment lost 0 bases and the V segment lost 6 bases, leaving 6 bases of the junction unmatched. CDR3 region: CSVGKQGANYGYTF. The CDR3 DNA sequence: TGCAGCGTAGGAAAACAGGGGGCTAACTATGGCTACACCTTC.

This chain connects TRBV5-5 to TRBJ2-7, with 10 nucleotides matching TRBD2. Germline V gene data show CDR1 as SGHKS and CDR2 as YYEKEE (reference sequence). The CDR3 runs to 20 residues. The ends lost 3 bases at V and 1 base at J; junction bases unmatched: 19. CDR3 protein: CASSWGPGRTSGLQSYEQYF. The CDR3 coding sequence is TGTGCCAGCAGCTGGGGACCGGGAAGGACTAGCGGACTACAGTCCTACGAGCAGTACTTC.

The chain links TRBV6-1 to TRBJ1-1; D is unresolved. The CDR3 runs to 13 residues. Germline V gives CDR1 MNHNS, CDR2 SASEGT. V was trimmed by 3 bases and J by 0 bases, leaving 5 bases between them. The CDR3 loop is CASSESMNTEAFF. The CDR3 DNA follows: TGTGCCAGCAGTGAGTCAATGAACACTGAAGCTTTCTTT.

The chain couples TRBV7-9 to TRBJ1-5; D might be TRBD1 (6 bases). The CDR3 runs to 13 residues. V lost 5 bases, J lost 4 bases, and 9 bases lay in between. CDR1 is SEHNR, CDR2 FQNEAQ, per germline (reference sequence). The CDR3 reads CASSQQGNQPQHF. In DNA, the CDR3 is TGTGCCAGCAGCCAACAGGGAAATCAGCCCCAGCATTTT.

The chain carries TRBV6-5 and TRBJ1-1, with TRBD1 matching 7 bases. The germline V gene encodes CDR1 MNHEY and CDR2 SVGAGI. The V and J ends lost 2 bases and 0 bases, in that order; junction bases with no gene match: 6. The CDR3 has 16 residues. The CDR3 DNA follows: TGTGCCAGCAGTTACGGCGAGGGGGCTTTGAACACTGAAGCTTTCTTT. Its protein is CASSYGEGALNTEAFF.

In regard to this clone: The DNA is left out, because the CDR3 cannot be placed on it with certainty; the CDR3 is given as TCRdb lists it. The V and J genes are TRBV27 and TRBJ1-6; the listed D gene, TRBD1, was not tested against the DNA. Per the germline V gene, CDR1 is MNHEY and CDR2 is SMNVEV (reference sequence). The CDR3 is 16 residues long, ends included. CDR3 residues: CASSSSADRGNRSLHF.

The V and J genes are TRBV28 and TRBJ2-7, with D perhaps matching TRBD1 (5 bases). Germline lookup yields CDR1 MDHEN and CDR2 SYDVKM. This CDR3 is built from 13 residues. V was trimmed by 3 bases and J by 2 bases, leaving 8 bases between them. The CDR3, as DNA: TGTGCCAGCAGTTTGGGGCACCCCTACGAGCAGTACTTC. Translated: CASSLGHPYEQYF.

This chain connects TRBV7-2 to TRBJ2-3; 9 nucleotides match TRBD2. Per germline, CDR1 SGHTA and CDR2 FQGNSA. This CDR3 contains 18 residues. Trimming removed 5 bases from V and 5 bases from J; junction bases left unmatched: 17. The CDR3 reads CASSAFPTRRGGLDTQYF. CDR3 sequence (DNA): TGTGCCAGCAGCGCCTTTCCTACAAGGCGGGGGGGTTTAGATACGCAGTATTTT.

This chain connects TRBV5-1 to TRBJ1-1; 10 nucleotides align to TRBD1. Germline V gives CDR1 SGHRS, CDR2 YFSETQ. CDR3 length: 15 amino acids. Trimming took 3 bases from V and 1 from J; bases not matched to a gene: 3. CDR3: CASSWGDRGNTEAFF. The CDR3, as DNA: TGCGCCAGCAGCTGGGGGGACAGGGGGAACACTGAAGCTTTCTTT. The full variable domain, completed using reference TRBV5-1 and TRBJ1-1, is KAGVTQTPRYLIKTRGQQVTLSCSPISGHRSVSWYQQTPGQGLQFLFEYFSETQRNKGNFPGRFSGRQFSNSRSEMNVSTLELGDSALYLCASSWGDRGNTEAFFGQGTRLTVV.

The gene calls are TRBV27 and TRBJ2-7, with D possibly matching TRBD1 (6 bases). Trimming removed 3 bases from V and 5 bases from J, with 11 bases in between. The length of the CDR3 is 13 residues. From germline, CDR1 is MNHEY and CDR2 SMNVEV (reference sequence). The CDR3 bases are TGTGCCAGCAGTTTTGCAGGGGCCCACGAGCAGTACTTC. This sequence encodes CASSFAGAHEQYF.

As DNA, the CDR3 is TGTGCCAGTCAGAGAAACCGGGACACTCGAAACACCATATATTTT. Translated, it gives CASQRNRDTRNTIYF. This sequence joins TRBV19 and TRBJ1-3; D perhaps matches TRBD1 (6 bases). The CDR3 has 15 amino acids. V lost 8 bases, J lost 5 bases, and 19 bases lay in between. Germline CDR1 is LNHDA and CDR2 is SQIVND (reference sequence).

This clone was found once. The chain links TRBV19 to TRBJ1-2, with D possibly being TRBD1 (6 bases). Germline V gene sequence: CDR1 LNHDA, CDR2 SQIVND (reference sequence). Trimming shortened V by 7 bases and J by 4 bases, and 19 bases separated the two germline ends. The CDR3 contains 15 residues. The CDR3 protein is CASTTVGGHSYGYTF. The CDR3 bases are TGTGCCAGTACCACCGTCGGGGGGCACAGCTATGGCTACACCTTC.

The V gene is TRBV6-4, the J gene TRBJ2-3, with 10 bases that match TRBD2. CDR1 is MRHNA, CDR2 SNTAGT, per germline. This CDR3 is 15 amino acids long. The V and J ends lost 0 bases and 5 bases, in that order; junction bases with no gene match: 2. The chain's CDR3 is CASSDSPSGGDTQYF. The CDR3 coding sequence is TGTGCCAGCAGTGACTCGCCTAGCGGGGGAGATACGCAGTATTTT.

The CDR3 bases are TGTGCCAGCAGTTACTCGGGGGGAGCCCACACAGATACGCAGTATTTT. Translated: CASSYSGGAHTDTQYF. V gene TRBV6-5 combines with J gene TRBJ2-3; tentative D call: TRBD2 (6 bases). Germline V lookup: CDR1 MNHEY, CDR2 SVGAGI. Trimming left V 0 bases short and J 2 bases short, with 12 bases between. The CDR3 totals 16 residues.